The sequence of this T cell receptor (beta chain) was determined in a study of shared clonotypes between healthy human individuals (TCRdb year 2020). The study in broad terms: The cohort comprised a couple of women and a few men aged 18 to 49 years. Per donor, three plates each were used for CD4 naive and CD4 memory, two for CD8 naive, and one for CD8 memory. To estimate repertoire size and how much clonotype sharing occurs between individuals, the study deeply sequenced the blood TCR repertoires of 4 to 6 healthy adults. Between about 0.85 and 8.9 billion PBMCs per donor were obtained by leukapheresis. To increase sequencing depth and limit assay-specific biases, TCR repertoire library preparation and sequencing were carried out by different laboratories using diverse techniques. Points the paper makes about the study in general: Only blood was sampled, and tissue TCR repertoires likely differ from those in blood. Compared with non-shared clonotypes, the clonotypes found in all four sorted-subset donors had higher generation probabilities. Pairwise subsampling led to the expectation that sequencing depth would affect the degree of clonotype sharing among donors. Incomplete sequencing was indicated by rarefaction of sorted-subset datasets, despite the large sequencing depth. Naive subsets generally had larger estimated clonotype richness than memory subsets. Because the study included only a small number of donors, the genetic and exposure-history diversity represented was limited. Approximately 4.8% of naive CD4, roughly 3.5% of naive CD8, roughly 2.4% of memory CD4, and around 0.4% of memory CD8 clonotypes were shared across several donors.

TCR CDR3 regions were amplified from genomic DNA by multiplex PCR using the deep immunoSEQ assay. Genomic DNA extracted from each cell subset was distributed evenly over all wells of several immunoSEQ 96-well plates, and each plate served as one replicate. For sorted subsets, approximately 210 ng genomic DNA, equal to 25,000 to 35,000 T cell genomes, was loaded into each replicate PCR. Purified libraries were quantified with a Qubit 3.0 fluorometer, sized on a Bioanalyzer 2100, and re-quantified with the KAPA Library Quantification kit. A separate single-read 150-cycle Illumina NextSeq 550 flow cell was used to sequence each immunoSEQ 96-well plate. The study's processing was this. Because the immunoSEQ output included only junctional sequences and no quality scores, the filtering could not be the same as the filtering used for full-length reads. Sequences were annotated with PyIR, a Python wrapper for IgBLAST v1.9, using IMGT germline references to assign V/J genes and CDR3. Reads were filtered out if the reads had weak V/J assignments (E-value above 1e-6), no CDR3, stop codons, out-of-frame junctions, or ambiguous translated residues. A V3J clonotype was defined by an identical inferred V gene, J gene, and CDR3 amino acid sequence. Percentage overlap between repertoires was calculated by dividing the number of shared unique clonotypes by the size of the smaller repertoire. Three approaches were used to assess repertoire richness: RTK rarefaction, the Chao1 estimator, and Recon v2.1 estimates of unobserved clonotypes. For all TCRbeta clonotypes obtained by the gDNA method from a few donors, generation probabilities were computed with OLGA. The table was pulled from immuneACCESS by TCRdb, which kept in-frame rearrangements only. Such tables lose some clones; where checked, under half of the loss comes from unresolved V genes, and the rest has no known cause. V and J calls and clone size are as listed in that table; D and trimming were resolved from the DNA. The sample yields hundreds of thousands of clones; about 95% were counted once. The ten largest clones capture 0.11% of the sample.

At the junction V is shortened by 2 bases and J by 1 base, with 6 bases in between. The CDR3 contains 13 residues, cysteine and phenylalanine counted. Here the CDR3 DNA is all that survives: 39 bases in frame from base 1. The germline V gene encodes CDR1 MGHRA and CDR2 YSYEKL. For the CD8 naive samples, CD45RO-negative cells were positively selected for CCR7, yielding a CD45RA+CCR7+ population from which TemRA cells were excluded. The donors were healthy, HIV-negative adults who had no recently reported acute infections or vaccinations. Only Caucasian adults living in Nashville, Tennessee, USA were represented among the donors. Blood was obtained by leukapheresis, after which PBMCs were separated by Ficoll-Histopaque density gradient centrifugation and cryopreserved in liquid nitrogen vapor phase. Analytical flow cytometry was used to check the purity and quantity of every magnetically sorted T cell population. Genomic DNA was isolated from every sorted fraction and measured by UV absorbance on a Nanodrop 2000c.

In the case of this clone: Its antigen is not yet known. Per-nucleotide qualities are absent, and no much larger clonotype sits a single base away. Other DNA sequences in the same sample also yield this CDR3.

The sequence derives from a woman in her 30s in good health. Recombination connected TRBV4-1 to TRBJ2-7; no confident D gene assignment can be made. Sequenced material: naive CD8+ T cells sorted from blood. According to the study, the label for this sample's cell subset or site signals: CD45RA+CCR7+. The nucleotide sequence is TGCGCCAGCAGCCAATCTTCTTCCTACGAGCAGTACTTC. It translates as CASSQSSSYEQYF.